These 9 T cell receptor beta chains were all obtained from the same sample, sequenced in a study of blood T cell repertoires in COVID-19. The data were produced by immunoSEQ multiplex PCR, yet TCRdb's version contains in-frame clones alone and is incomplete. The table records around 310,000 clones, roughly 88% of them present only once. The specimen sequenced was PBMCs or T cells enriched from blood (not recorded which). These receptors all come from a man aged 30 to 39 who had recovered from COVID-19.

This sequence joins TRBV2 and TRBJ2-1; 7 positions agree with TRBD1. This CDR3 is 15 amino acids long. Germline CDR1 is SNHLY and CDR2 is FYNNEI. V was pared by 2 bases and J by 8 bases, with 9 bases of the junction left unmatched. CDR3 in amino acids: CASSERQGVRDEQFF. In DNA, the CDR3 is TGTGCCAGCAGTGAAAGACAGGGAGTCCGAGATGAGCAGTTCTTC.

The chain is built from TRBV18 and TRBJ1-2, with TRBD1 matching over 9 bases. The CDR3 spans 13 residues. V shed 4 bases, J shed 8 bases, and the junction held 5 bases outside the gene matches. The germline V gene encodes CDR1 KGHSH and CDR2 LQKENI. The CDR3 protein is CASSLKTGGGYTF. The DNA of the CDR3 is TGTGCCAGCTCACTCAAGACAGGGGGAGGCTACACCTTC.

The chain employs TRBV19 and TRBJ2-1; TRBD2 aligns across 11 bases. Germline V gene data show CDR1 as LNHDA and CDR2 as SQIVND (reference sequence). The CDR3 extends over 16 amino acids. V trimming: 7 bases; J trimming: 0 bases; junction bases outside the gene matches: 5. This chain's CDR3 is CASMTSGAPSYNEQFF. CDR3 sequence (DNA): TGTGCCAGTATGACTAGCGGGGCCCCCTCCTACAATGAGCAGTTCTTC.

The chain links TRBV6-1 to TRBJ1-4; D is unclear. Germline CDR1 and CDR2: MNHNS and SASEGT. The CDR3 is 14 amino acids. The ends were cut back, 3 bases at V and 5 bases at J, with 10 bases in the middle. The CDR3 DNA reads as TGTGCCAGCAGTGACGTCAGTTCGAATGAAAAACTGTTTTTT. This codes for CASSDVSSNEKLFF.

The rearrangement links TRBV28 to TRBJ1-4; 7 nucleotides line up with TRBD1. The V segment lost 5 bases and the J segment 4 bases; nucleotides outside the gene matches: 13. Germline loops: CDR1 MDHEN, CDR2 SYDVKM. The CDR3 is 17 residues long. The CDR3 bases are TGTGCCAGCAGTCCACCGACAGGGTGGTTGGATAATGAAAAACTGTTTTTT. Translated: CASSPPTGWLDNEKLFF.

The chain has TRBV11-2 and TRBJ1-6, with 7 nucleotides matching TRBD1. Losses at the gene ends were 5 bases for V and 11 bases for J; bases not matched to a gene: 9. The germline V gene encodes CDR1 SGHAT and CDR2 FQNNGV. The CDR3 spans 14 residues. The CDR3 sequence: CASSPTGARTPLHF. The CDR3 DNA reads TGTGCCAGCAGCCCTACAGGGGCGAGAACACCCCTCCACTTT.

As DNA, the CDR3 is TGCGCCAGCAGCTTCTCGGTCTTCCCCATGAACACTGAAGCTTTCTTT. Amino acid sequence: CASSFSVFPMNTEAFF. This chain links TRBV5-1 with TRBJ1-1; D is unresolved. Germline V gene sequence: CDR1 SGHRS, CDR2 YFSETQ. This CDR3 has 16 residues. Between the trimmed V and J ends, which lost 2 bases and 0 bases, there was a span of 14 bases.

V and J are TRBV5-1 and TRBJ1-2; 7 nucleotides align to TRBD1. CDR3 size: 15 residues. The germline V gene has CDR1 SGHRS and CDR2 YFSETQ. Trimming at V came to 0 bases and at J to 4 bases, leaving 6 bases not matched to a gene. The CDR3 region has the DNA TGCGCCAGCAGCTTGGGTGGGACAGAAACCTATGGCTACACCTTC. It specifies CASSLGGTETYGYTF.

This chain connects TRBV11-3 to TRBJ1-1, with D possibly being TRBD1 (5 bases). The V end lost 0 bases, the J end lost 1 base, and 9 bases lay between the germline ends. Germline V CDR1 and CDR2: SGHNT, YENEEA. There are 15 residues in the CDR3. DNA for the CDR3: TGTGCCAGCAGCTTAGATGGGGGGACGAACACTGAAGCTTTCTTT. It encodes CASSLDGGTNTEAFF.